This T cell receptor beta chain is from a study of post-analysis software for immune sequencing data. About the research overall: As for disease course, relapsing-remitting, secondary progressive and progressive-relapsing multiple sclerosis were all included. Study-wide results and limits: Relative to controls, patients had 4 or 5 TRBV segments at higher frequency, with TRBV5-6, TRBV5-1 and TRBV20-1 among these.

Comments on this clonotype: Its specificity is not known. A read error is possible here, since a much larger clone lies one base away.

Unique molecular identifiers were carried by the TCR beta cDNA libraries. TCRdb independently ran MiXCR on the PCR reads; one entry per CDR3 protein. Among about 260,000 distinct CDR3 sequences listed, 36% were seen once. The CDR3 extends over 15 amino acids. Trimming left V 0 bases short and J 1 base short, with 10 bases between. Per the germline V gene, CDR1 is SGHRS and CDR2 is YFSETQ. The V and J genes are TRBV5-1 and TRBJ2-5; possibly TRBD2 for D (5 bases). What was sequenced was blood. The source of this sequence is a girl between 10 and 17 years old with multiple sclerosis. CDR3 DNA: TGCGCCAGCAGCTTGGACGGGATGCCCCAAGAGACCCAGTACTTC. Its protein product is CASSLDGMPQETQYF. Full variable domain (outside the CDR3, taken from reference TRBV5-1 and TRBJ2-5): KAGVTQTPRYLIKTRGQQVTLSCSPISGHRSVSWYQQTPGQGLQFLFEYFSETQRNKGNFPGRFSGRQFSNSRSEMNVSTLELGDSALYLCASSLDGMPQETQYFGPGTRLLVL.